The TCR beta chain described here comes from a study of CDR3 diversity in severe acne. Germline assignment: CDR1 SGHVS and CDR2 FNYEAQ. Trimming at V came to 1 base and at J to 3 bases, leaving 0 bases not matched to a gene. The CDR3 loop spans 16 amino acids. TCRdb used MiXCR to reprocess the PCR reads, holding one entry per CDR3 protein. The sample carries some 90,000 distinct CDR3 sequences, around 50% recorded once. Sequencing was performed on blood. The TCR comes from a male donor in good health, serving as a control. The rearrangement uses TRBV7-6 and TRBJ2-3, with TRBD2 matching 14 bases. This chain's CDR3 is CASSLGTSGRTDTQYF. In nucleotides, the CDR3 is TGTGCCAGCAGCTTAGGGACTAGCGGGAGGACAGATACGCAGTATTTT.